The clone carrying this T cell receptor beta chain was seen only a few times. Its matching antigen is unknown. This entry comes from a study of beta chain features in type 1 diabetes. CDR3 size: 12 residues. Germline CDR1 LGHNA, CDR2 YSLEER. J lost 10 bases, V lost 8 bases, and 9 bases had no gene match. The whole isolated RNA underwent reverse transcription, so sequencing captured expressed TCRB transcripts. Sequencing was performed with immunoSEQ multiplex PCR; in TCRdb, only in-frame clones are kept and a portion is missing. In the table there are roughly 340,000 clones, 10% to 15% of which are singletons. Findings and caveats of the study: Cells carrying high TCR expression could end up over-represented when cDNA is sequenced. Type 1 diabetes patients showed a moderate but significant shortening of TCRB CDR3s in all four CD4+ subsets.

V usage is TRBV4-3 and J usage is TRBJ1-2; 8 bases are shared with TRBD1. The sample was naive CD4+ T cells from blood. This TCR came from a young woman with type 1 diabetes. CDR3 nucleotide sequence: TGCGCCAGCGCCTCACAGGGGGGTCACTACACCTTC. It codes for CASASQGGHYTF.